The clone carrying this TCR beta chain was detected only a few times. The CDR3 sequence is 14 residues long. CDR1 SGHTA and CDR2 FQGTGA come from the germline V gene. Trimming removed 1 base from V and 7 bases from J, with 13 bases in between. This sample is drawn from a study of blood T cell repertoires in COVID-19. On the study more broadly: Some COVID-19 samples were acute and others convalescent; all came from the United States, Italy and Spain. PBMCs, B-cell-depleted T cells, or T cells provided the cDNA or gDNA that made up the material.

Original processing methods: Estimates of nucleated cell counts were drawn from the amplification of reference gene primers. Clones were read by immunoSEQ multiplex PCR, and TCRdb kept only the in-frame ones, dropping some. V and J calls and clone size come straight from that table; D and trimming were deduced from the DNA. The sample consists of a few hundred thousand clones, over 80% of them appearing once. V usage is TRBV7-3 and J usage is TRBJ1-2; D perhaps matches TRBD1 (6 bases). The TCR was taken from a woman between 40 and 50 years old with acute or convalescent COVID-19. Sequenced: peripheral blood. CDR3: CASSLIGQGSGYTF. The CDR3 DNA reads TGTGCCAGCAGCTTAATAGGGCAGGGGTCTGGCTACACCTTC.